The source of this T cell receptor beta chain is a study of T cell responses to AZD1222 COVID-19 vaccine. This clone was found a few times. The table came from immunoSEQ multiplex PCR; TCRdb's copy has only in-frame clones and leaves some out. The sample yields around 60,000 clones, 70% to 90% seen once. Losses at the gene ends were 6 bases for V and 3 bases for J; bases not matched to a gene: 1. The CDR3 has 13 residues. Germline V gene data show CDR1 as ENHRY and CDR2 as SYGVKD. Sequences were derived from peripheral blood, sampled on day 0 of AZD1222 vaccination. The chain has TRBV10-3 and TRBJ1-3; 8 bases map to TRBD1. The sequence came from an adult in good health. The CDR3 is CAIRDRGGNTIYF. The CDR3 DNA is TGTGCCATCAGAGACAGGGGTGGAAACACCATATATTTT.